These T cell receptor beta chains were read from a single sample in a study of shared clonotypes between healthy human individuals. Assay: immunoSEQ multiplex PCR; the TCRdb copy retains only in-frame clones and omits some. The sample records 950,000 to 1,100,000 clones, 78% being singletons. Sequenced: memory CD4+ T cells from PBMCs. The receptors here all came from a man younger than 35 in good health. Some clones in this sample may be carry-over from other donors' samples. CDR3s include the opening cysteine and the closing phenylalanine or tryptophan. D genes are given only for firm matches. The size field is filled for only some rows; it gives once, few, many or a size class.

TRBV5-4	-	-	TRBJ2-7	CASSSHGPIKTYEQYF	TGTGCCAGCAGTTCCCACGGGCCGATAAAGACCTACGAGCAGTACTTC
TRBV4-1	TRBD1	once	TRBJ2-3	CASRPGTGGADTQYF	TGCGCCAGCAGGCCCGGGACAGGGGGCGCAGATACGCAGTATTTT
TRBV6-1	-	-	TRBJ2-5	CASSGRWQGAKKETQYF	TGTGCCAGCAGTGGGAGGTGGCAGGGTGCTAAAAAAGAGACCCAGTACTTC
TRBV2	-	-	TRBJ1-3	CASSGAGFPGNTIYF	TGTGCCAGCAGTGGCGCAGGGTTTCCTGGAAACACCATATATTTT
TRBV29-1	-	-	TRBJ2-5	CSVDFPEETQYF	TGCAGCGTTGACTTTCCGGAGGAGACCCAGTACTTC
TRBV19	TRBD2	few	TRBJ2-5	CASSFLAGAPETQYF	TGTGCCAGTAGTTTTCTAGCGGGAGCACCCGAGACCCAGTACTTC
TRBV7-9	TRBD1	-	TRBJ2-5	CASSWKTNRGSSETQYF	TGTGCCAGCAGCTGGAAGACTAACAGGGGGAGTTCTGAGACCCAGTACTTC
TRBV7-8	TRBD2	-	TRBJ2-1	CASSSQAGGYNEQFF	TGTGCCAGCAGCTCCCAAGCGGGAGGCTACAATGAGCAGTTCTTC
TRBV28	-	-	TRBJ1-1	CASSLGLGSMNTEAFF	TGTGCCAGCAGTTTAGGATTGGGCAGCATGAACACTGAAGCTTTCTTT
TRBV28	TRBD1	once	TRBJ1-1	CASSLFRMDRAAFF	TGTGCCAGCAGTTTATTCCGGATGGACAGGGCGGCTTTCTTT
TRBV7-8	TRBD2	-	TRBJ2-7	CASSQGRRTSGTFFYEQYF	TGTGCCAGCAGCCAAGGTCGGAGGACTAGCGGGACATTCTTCTACGAGCAGTACTTC
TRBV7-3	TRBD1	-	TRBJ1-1	CASSTSPLATGTEAFF	TGTGCCAGCAGTACCTCCCCCCTGGCGACAGGGACTGAAGCTTTCTTT
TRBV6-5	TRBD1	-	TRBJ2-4	CASSYSGTGINIQYF	TGTGCCAGCAGTTACTCTGGGACAGGGATAAACATTCAGTACTTC
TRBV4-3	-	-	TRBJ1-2	CASSRDGTSYGYTF	TGCGCCAGCAGCCGCGACGGGACGTCATATGGCTACACCTTC
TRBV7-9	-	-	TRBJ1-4	CASSADSANEKLFF	TGTGCCAGCAGCGCAGATAGTGCTAATGAAAAACTGTTTTTT
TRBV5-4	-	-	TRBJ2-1	CASSFGGFTYNEQFF	TGTGCCAGCAGCTTTGGCGGGTTTACCTACAATGAGCAGTTCTTC
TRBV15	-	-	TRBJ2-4	CATSRAAGNYKNIQYF	TGTGCCACCAGCAGAGCGGCCGGGAACTACAAAAACATTCAGTACTTC
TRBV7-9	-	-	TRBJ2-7	CASSFNPGVYEQYF	TGTGCCAGCAGCTTTAATCCGGGAGTCTACGAGCAGTACTTC
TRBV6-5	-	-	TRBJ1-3	CASSYGITGNTIYF	TGTGCCAGCAGTTACGGCATAACTGGAAACACCATATATTTT
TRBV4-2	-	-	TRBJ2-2	CASSPPPGRGNTGELFF	TGTGCCAGCAGCCCGCCCCCCGGCAGGGGGAACACCGGGGAGCTGTTTTTT
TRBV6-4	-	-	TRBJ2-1	CASNGTNTLLQFF	TGTGCCAGCAATGGTACTAATACCCTACTGCAGTTCTTC
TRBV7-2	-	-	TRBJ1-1	CASSLAKENTEAFF	TGTGCCAGCAGCCTCGCCAAGGAGAACACTGAAGCTTTCTTT
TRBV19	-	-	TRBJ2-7	CATPGQTSYEQYF	TGTGCCACCCCAGGACAGACCTCCTACGAGCAGTACTTC
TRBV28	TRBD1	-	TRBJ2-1	CASSTQDRGLDEQFF	TGTGCCAGCAGCACCCAGGACAGGGGGCTGGATGAGCAGTTCTTC
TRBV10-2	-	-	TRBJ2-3	CASSETAGKSFGDTQYF	TGCGCCAGCAGTGAGACTGCAGGGAAGTCTTTTGGGGATACGCAGTATTTT
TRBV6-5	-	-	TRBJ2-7	CASGPHGAYEQYF	TGTGCCAGCGGGCCTCATGGGGCCTACGAGCAGTACTTC
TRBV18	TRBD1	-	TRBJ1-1	CASAQGAHTEAFF	TGTGCCAGCGCCCAGGGGGCTCACACTGAAGCTTTCTTT
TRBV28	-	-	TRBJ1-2	CASSFIGQNNYGYTF	TGTGCCAGCAGTTTTATCGGACAAAATAACTATGGCTACACCTTC
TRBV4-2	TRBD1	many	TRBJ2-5	CASSQGGWGQGQETQYF	TGTGCCAGCAGCCAAGGAGGATGGGGACAGGGTCAAGAGACCCAGTACTTC
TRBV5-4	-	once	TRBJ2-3	CASSFWSGKRAIDTQYF	TGTGCCAGCAGCTTTTGGTCGGGCAAGCGGGCCATAGATACGCAGTATTTT
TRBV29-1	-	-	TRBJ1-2	CSVDMVSDGYTF	TGCAGCGTTGATATGGTTTCCGATGGCTACACCTTC
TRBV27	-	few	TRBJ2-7	CASRQAGFSYEQYF	TGTGCCAGCAGGCAGGCCGGATTTTCCTACGAGCAGTACTTC
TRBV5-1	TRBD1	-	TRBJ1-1	CASSPDRANTEAFF	TGCGCCAGCAGCCCAGACAGGGCGAACACTGAAGCTTTCTTT
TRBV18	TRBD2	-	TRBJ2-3	CASSGQTSGRDTQYF	TGTGCCAGCTCAGGACAGACTAGCGGGAGGGATACGCAGTATTTT
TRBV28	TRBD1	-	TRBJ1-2	CASSSETGGLANYGYTF	TGTGCCAGCAGTTCAGAGACAGGGGGGCTTGCTAACTATGGCTACACCTTC
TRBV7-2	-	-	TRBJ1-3	CASSGSLTTIYF	TGTGCCAGCAGCGGGTCTTTGACCACCATATATTTT
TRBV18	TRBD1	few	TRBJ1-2	CASSPQGANYGYTF	TGTGCCAGCTCACCACAGGGGGCGAACTATGGCTACACCTTC
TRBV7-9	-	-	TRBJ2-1	CASSLFREQSEQFF	TGTGCCAGCAGCTTATTCCGGGAGCAAAGTGAGCAGTTCTTC
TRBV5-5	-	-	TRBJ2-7	CASSLAESYEQYF	TGTGCCAGCAGCTTGGCAGAGTCCTACGAGCAGTACTTC
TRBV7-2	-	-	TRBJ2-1	CASSLVPPSTEQFF	TGTGCCAGCAGCTTAGTCCCGCCAAGTACTGAGCAGTTCTTC
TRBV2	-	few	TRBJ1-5	CASTSAGGNQPQHF	TGTGCCAGCACATCAGCCGGGGGCAATCAGCCCCAGCATTTT
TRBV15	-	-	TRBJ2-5	CATSSGKTQYF	TGTGCCACCAGCAGTGGGAAGACCCAGTACTTC
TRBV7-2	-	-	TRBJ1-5	CASSFDRDQPQHF	TGTGCCAGCAGCTTTGACAGAGATCAGCCCCAGCATTTT
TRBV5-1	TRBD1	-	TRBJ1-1	CASSLAPLGQDNTEAFF	TGCGCCAGCAGCTTGGCCCCCTTGGGACAGGATAACACTGAAGCTTTCTTT
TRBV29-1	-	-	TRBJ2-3	CSVQLVGTPSPDTQYF	TGCAGCGTCCAACTGGTCGGGACACCCAGCCCAGATACGCAGTATTTT
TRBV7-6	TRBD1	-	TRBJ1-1	CASSPQATGANTEAFF	TGTGCCAGCAGCCCCCAGGCAACAGGGGCGAACACTGAAGCTTTCTTT
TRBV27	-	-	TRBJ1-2	CASRPTVNYGYTF	TGTGCCAGCAGACCGACAGTAAACTATGGCTACACCTTC
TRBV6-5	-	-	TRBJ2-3	CASSYSRERADTQYF	TGTGCCAGCAGTTACTCGAGGGAGAGGGCAGATACGCAGTATTTT
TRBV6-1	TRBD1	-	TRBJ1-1	CASTSTGGSTEAFF	TGTGCCAGCACATCTACAGGGGGCTCGACTGAAGCTTTCTTT
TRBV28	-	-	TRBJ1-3	CASSRGGLAGNTIYF	TGTGCCAGCAGCCGTGGGGGTTTGGCCGGAAACACCATATATTTT
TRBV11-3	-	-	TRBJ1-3	CASSLGIGPGNTIYF	TGTGCCAGCAGCTTGGGGATAGGTCCTGGAAACACCATATATTTT
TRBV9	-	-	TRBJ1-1	CASSVVAGFDAEAFF	TGTGCCAGCAGCGTAGTGGCGGGGTTCGACGCTGAAGCTTTCTTT
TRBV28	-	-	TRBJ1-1	CASSSATNTEAFF	TGTGCCAGCAGTTCGGCAACGAACACTGAAGCTTTCTTT
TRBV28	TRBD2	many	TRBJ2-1	CASSRPGLAGDEQFF	TGTGCCAGCAGTAGACCGGGACTAGCGGGAGACGAGCAGTTCTTC
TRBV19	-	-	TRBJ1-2	CASSIPPYLRQGTNLSNYGYTF	TGTGCCAGTAGTATCCCCCCCTACCTCCGCCAGGGGACTAATCTTTCTAACTATGGCTACACCTTC